These 30 T cell receptor beta chains share one sample of origin, sequenced in a study of blood T cell repertoires in COVID-19. Here immunoSEQ multiplex PCR was the method, and the copy in TCRdb shows in-frame clones only, minus some. The data contain about 300,000 clones, just under 90% of them singletons. Sequencing was performed on peripheral blood. Every receptor here comes from a woman aged 25 to 45 with COVID-19, enrolled during active disease.

This clone was observed a single time. The chain is built from TRBV3-1 (or the pseudogene TRBV3-2) and TRBJ2-5; 8 bases align to TRBD2. CDR1 is LGHDT and CDR2 is YNNKEL in the germline V gene (reference sequence). Unmatched junction bases numbered 12, after V lost 4 bases and J lost 2 bases. This CDR3 has 17 amino acids. Here the CDR3 DNA reads TGTGCCAGCAGCCCTCAGGGAGGCGGGGGGCGGCAAGAGACCCAGTACTTC. It is translated as CASSPQGGGGRQETQYF.

V is TRBV5-1 and J is TRBJ1-6; D is unresolved. Trimming left V 4 bases short and J 0 bases short, with 14 bases between. There are 17 residues in the CDR3. Per the germline V gene, CDR1 is SGHRS and CDR2 is YFSETQ. CDR3 coding DNA: TGCGCCAGCAGCCGTCAGCCTCGGAGCTCCTATAATTCACCCCTCCACTTT. This translates into CASSRQPRSSYNSPLHF.

The sample holds one count of this clone. V is TRBV2 and J is TRBJ2-5, with a tentative D call TRBD2 (5 bases). V was clipped by 7 bases and J by 5 bases, with 8 bases between them. The CDR3 runs 11 residues. CDR1 SNHLY and CDR2 FYNNEI come from the germline V gene. This CDR3 is CASTGKETQYF. The CDR3 nucleotides read TGTGCCAGCACGGGGAAGGAGACCCAGTACTTC.

This clone showed up just once. The chain employs TRBV6-5 and TRBJ2-2, with 10 bases identical to TRBD2. Trimming removed 7 bases from V and 5 bases from J; junction bases left unmatched: 7. The germline CDR1 and CDR2 sequences are MNHEY and SVGAGI. This CDR3 spans 15 amino acids. The CDR3 reads CASTQSGGGTGELFF. CDR3 nucleotide sequence: TGTGCCAGCACCCAGAGCGGGGGGGGAACCGGGGAGCTGTTTTTT.

In DNA, the CDR3 is TGTGCCAGCAGCTACGGGTCCCTATTATATGGCTACACCTTC. Translating gives CASSYGSLLYGYTF. This chain joins TRBV7-2 and TRBJ1-2; D gene unclear. Germline V gene data show CDR1 as SGHTA and CDR2 as FQGNSA. CDR3 length: 14 amino acids. V lost 4 bases and J lost 5, with 14 bases in between.

The rearrangement joins TRBV29-1 to TRBJ1-4; 8 bases fit TRBD1. This CDR3 has 15 residues. V shed 5 bases, J shed 8 bases, and the junction held 13 bases outside the gene matches. Germline V gene lookup returns CDR1 SQVTM and CDR2 ANQGSEA. For the CDR3, the DNA is TGCAGCGTTCCCGGGACAGGCCACGGCGGGGAAAAACTGTTTTTT. This gives the protein CSVPGTGHGGEKLFF.

The CDR3 here is CSVAGGSGYTF. CDR3 in DNA: TGCAGCGTTGCAGGGGGCTCTGGCTACACCTTC. The V call is TRBV29-1, the J call TRBJ1-2; 8 nucleotides line up with TRBD1. This CDR3 has 11 residues. Germline assignment: CDR1 SQVTM and CDR2 ANQGSEA. V was clipped by 4 bases and J by 7 bases; unmatched bases: 2. Based on the CDR3 plus reference TRBV29-1 and TRBJ1-2, the full variable domain is SAVISQKPSRDICQRGTSLTIQCQVDSQVTMMFWYRQQPGQSLTLIATANQGSEATYESGFVIDKFPISRPNLTFSTLTVSNMSPEDSSIYLCSVAGGSGYTFGSGTRLTVV.

This sequence joins TRBV6-5 and TRBJ1-1; 8 nucleotides line up with TRBD1. The CDR3 has 14 amino acids. Germline V CDR1 and CDR2: MNHEY, SVGAGI. V lost 3 bases, J lost 6 bases, and 6 bases stayed unmatched. DNA of the CDR3: TGTGCCAGCAGTTATGGTCAGGGGGCTTCTGAAGCTTTCTTT. Protein product: CASSYGQGASEAFF.

This sequence joins TRBV18 and TRBJ1-5, with D perhaps matching TRBD1 (6 bases). Trimming cost V 5 bases and J 10 bases, with 21 bases left between them. Germline V CDR1 and CDR2: KGHSH, LQKENI. There are 15 residues in the CDR3. CDR3 amino acids: CASSKGRAGESPQHF. As DNA, the CDR3 is TGTGCCAGCTCAAAGGGAAGGGCAGGGGAAAGCCCCCAGCATTTT.

The DNA of the CDR3 is TGTGCCAGCAGCCCGGACAGGGACAACACCGGGGAGCTGTTTTTT. Translated: CASSPDRDNTGELFF. The J gene is TRBJ2-2, the V gene TRBV6-2 or TRBV6-3; TRBD1 agrees at 8 bases. The trim removed 6 bases at V and 2 bases at J, leaving 5 bases unmatched. Germline V gene sequence: CDR1 MNHEY, CDR2 SVGEGT. The CDR3 length is 15 residues.

The rearrangement links TRBV21-1 to TRBJ1-1. TRBV21-1 represents a pseudogene. This CDR3 region has 15 residues. The CDR3 bases are TGTGCCAGCTCATCCTCGGGGGGGAGAGGCACTGAAGCTTTCTTT. Encoded protein: CASSSSGGRGTEAFF.

The chain couples TRBV2 to TRBJ2-7; weak D call: TRBD1 (6 bases). The germline gives CDR1 SNHLY, CDR2 FYNNEI. The CDR3 covers 15 residues. V shed 8 bases and J shed 6 bases, with 23 bases lying between them. CDR3 sequence reads: CASPGTTGQVREQYF. The CDR3 DNA follows: TGTGCCAGCCCCGGCACCACGGGACAAGTACGCGAGCAGTACTTC.

This chain uses TRBV11-3 with TRBJ1-1; D is perhaps TRBD1 (5 bases). Trimming removed 2 bases at V and 1 base at J, with 8 bases between. Germline loops: CDR1 SGHNT, CDR2 YENEEA. There are 14 residues in the CDR3. The CDR3 protein is CASSLTGQNTEAFF. For the CDR3, the DNA is TGTGCCAGCAGCTTAACCGGACAGAACACTGAAGCTTTCTTT.

This chain connects TRBV24-1 to TRBJ2-3; D is unresolved. Trimming removed 1 base at V and 5 bases at J, with 12 bases between. There are 15 residues in the CDR3. Germline lookup yields CDR1 KGHDR and CDR2 SFDVKD. The CDR3 loop is CATSDFTRSQDTQYF. The CDR3 nucleotides are TGTGCCACCAGTGATTTCACCAGATCCCAAGATACGCAGTATTTT.

V is TRBV5-4 and J is TRBJ1-1, with 11 bases that match TRBD1. This CDR3 contains 14 residues. The J segment lost 10 bases and the V segment lost 6 bases, leaving 11 bases of the junction unmatched. Germline V CDR1 and CDR2: SGHNT, YYREEE (reference sequence). The CDR3 here is CASKRDRGVRGAFF. DNA for the CDR3: TGTGCCAGCAAAAGGGACAGGGGGGTACGTGGAGCTTTCTTT. The whole variable domain, remainder taken from reference TRBV5-4 and TRBJ1-1, is ETGVTQSPTHLIKTRGQQVTLRCSSQSGHNTVSWYQQALGQGPQFIFQYYREEENGRGNFPPRFSGLQFPNYSSELNVNALELDDSALYLCASKRDRGVRGAFFGQGTRLTVV.

This chain links TRBV7-2 with TRBJ1-2; D remains unclear. The CDR3 length is 15 residues. Trimming took 4 bases from V and 0 from J, leaving 12 bases between them. The germline CDR1 and CDR2 sequences are SGHTA and FQGNSA. The CDR3 spells CASSSEPGPNYGYTF. The DNA for the CDR3 is TGTGCCAGCAGCTCAGAACCTGGCCCTAACTATGGCTACACCTTC.

This sequence joins TRBV5-6 and TRBJ1-3, with 10 positions matching TRBD1. Unmatched junction bases numbered 4, after V lost 4 bases and J lost 0 bases. The CDR3 covers 16 residues. The germline V gene encodes CDR1 SGHDT and CDR2 YYEEEE. CDR3 sequence reads: CASSPDRGNSGNTIYF. CDR3 sequence (DNA): TGTGCCAGCAGCCCGGACAGGGGGAACTCTGGAAACACCATATATTTT. Using reference TRBV5-6 and TRBJ1-3 for the parts outside the CDR3, the full variable domain is DAGVTQSPTHLIKTRGQQVTLRCSPKSGHDTVSWYQQALGQGPQFIFQYYEEEERQRGNFPDRFSGHQFPNYSSELNVNALLLGDSALYLCASSPDRGNSGNTIYFGEGSWLTVV.

The chain carries TRBV6-5 and TRBJ1-5, with D unclear. Trimming stripped 6 bases from V and 7 bases from J, with 13 bases between. The length of the CDR3 is 13 residues. CDR1 and CDR2 from the germline V gene are MNHEY and SVGAGI. The CDR3 nucleotides are TGTGCCAGCAGGGGTCAGGATCACCAGCCCCAGCATTTT. Its protein is CASRGQDHQPQHF.

The chain employs TRBV28 and TRBJ2-1; a possible D gene is TRBD2 (6 bases). Germline V lookup: CDR1 MDHEN, CDR2 SYDVKM. This CDR3 region has 14 residues. V was cut by 8 bases and J by 7 bases, with 18 bases left in between. The CDR3 DNA reads TGTGCCAGCGGAGGGTATGGGGGTCGGAATGAGCAGTTCTTC. Translating it yields CASGGYGGRNEQFF.

The J gene is TRBJ2-1, the V gene TRBV27; D gene unclear. The CDR3 has 11 residues. The germline gives CDR1 MNHEY, CDR2 SMNVEV (reference sequence). V was clipped by 6 bases and J by 5 bases, with 5 bases between them. CDR3 amino acids: CASSLDNEQFF. As DNA, the CDR3 is TGTGCCAGCAGCCTAGACAATGAGCAGTTCTTC.

This clone was detected once. The chain has TRBV11-3 and TRBJ2-7, with D tentatively TRBD2 (7 bases). The CDR3 has 16 amino acids. Germline V lookup: CDR1 SGHNT, CDR2 YENEEA. Trimming pared 3 bases from V and 0 bases from J, leaving 15 bases between. CDR3 protein: CASSLGGGGRSYEQYF. The CDR3 nucleotides are TGTGCCAGCAGCTTGGGGGGCGGGGGCCGCTCCTACGAGCAGTACTTC.

This rearrangement joins TRBV7-8 to TRBJ1-1; 8 bases match TRBD1. The CDR3 is 14 residues long. V dropped 3 bases and J dropped 1; count of bases not matched to a gene: 1. Per the germline V gene, CDR1 is SGHVS and CDR2 is FQNEAQ. The CDR3 nucleotides are TGTGCCAGCAGCTTTCAGGGGGCGAACACTGAAGCTTTCTTT. It translates to CASSFQGANTEAFF.

This clone was picked up one time. The chain is built from TRBV5-5 and TRBJ2-5; D possibly corresponds to TRBD1 (6 bases). Germline V gene data show CDR1 as SGHKS and CDR2 as YYEKEE (reference sequence). The CDR3 is 15 residues long. The V end was cut by 0 bases, the J end by 5 bases, with 14 bases between. CDR3 residues: CASSLVQGLLETQYF. The CDR3 bases are TGTGCCAGCAGCTTGGTCCAGGGGCTGTTGGAGACCCAGTACTTC.

The rearrangement joins TRBV25-1 to TRBJ1-1; the D is unclear. Germline V gene lookup returns CDR1 MGHDK and CDR2 SYGVNS. The V gene lost 6 bases and the J gene lost 7 bases, with 15 bases spanning the gap. This CDR3 contains 13 residues. The CDR3 coding sequence is TGTGCCAGCAGAGGAGAAGTTGCCAGTGAAGCTTTCTTT. It yields the protein CASRGEVASEAFF.

This chain connects TRBV7-8 to TRBJ2-1; D is possibly TRBD2 (5 bases). V was shortened by 6 bases and J by 6 bases, with 9 bases between the two germline ends. This CDR3 has 12 residues. Germline lookup yields CDR1 SGHVS and CDR2 FQNEAQ. As DNA, the CDR3 is TGTGCCAGCAGTAGGACTGTCAATGAGCAGTTCTTC. Protein product: CASSRTVNEQFF.

This clone was recorded once. The chain combines TRBV4-2 with TRBJ1-2; 8 bases line up with TRBD1. This CDR3 has 16 amino acids. CDR1 and CDR2 (germline): LGHNA, YNFKEQ. V shed 0 bases, J shed 3 bases, and the junction held 6 bases outside the gene matches. The CDR3 reads CASSQDPGRGHYGYTF. In DNA form, the CDR3 reads TGTGCCAGCAGCCAAGATCCCGGCAGGGGGCACTATGGCTACACCTTC.

J is TRBJ1-5 and V is TRBV2; D gene ambiguous. Looked up from germline, CDR1 is SNHLY and CDR2 is FYNNEI. The V and J ends lost 11 bases and 4 bases respectively, with 18 bases between them. The CDR3 has 14 residues. This chain's CDR3 is CASRMREGNQPQHF. DNA for the CDR3: TGTGCCTCGCGAATGAGGGAAGGTAATCAGCCCCAGCATTTT.

The chain uses TRBV30 and TRBJ1-3; D is unclear. The germline V and J ends were trimmed by 5 bases and 3 bases, with 17 bases remaining between them. The CDR3 is made up of 15 amino acids. Germline lookup yields CDR1 GTSNPN and CDR2 SVGIG (reference sequence). The CDR3 nucleotides are TGTGCCTGGGAACACCCGGGGATTGTTGGAAACACCATATATTTT. Its translation: CAWEHPGIVGNTIYF. Full variable domain (outside the CDR3, taken from reference TRBV30 and TRBJ1-3): SQTIHQWPATLVQPVGSPLSLECTVEGTSNPNLYWYRQAAGRGLQLLFYSVGIGQISSEVPQNLSASRPQDRQFILSSKKLLLSDSGFYLCAWEHPGIVGNTIYFGEGSWLTVV.

The chain couples TRBV5-6 to TRBJ1-2; TRBD1 is a possible D gene (5 bases). The germline CDR1 and CDR2 sequences are SGHDT and YYEEEE. Trimming removed 0 bases at V and 3 bases at J, with 15 bases between. The CDR3 spans 16 residues. DNA of the CDR3: TGTGCCAGCAGCTTGGCTGGACACGGATTCGACTATGGCTACACCTTC. It codes for CASSLAGHGFDYGYTF.

The chain carries TRBV11-1 and TRBJ2-5, with D possibly TRBD2 on 5 matching bases. Trimming removed 1 base at V and 2 bases at J, with 5 bases between. The germline V gene encodes CDR1 SGHAT and CDR2 FQDESV (reference sequence). The CDR3 totals 13 residues. CDR3 in amino acids: CASSLVAQETQYF. In DNA, the CDR3 is TGTGCCAGCAGCTTAGTAGCGCAAGAGACCCAGTACTTC. The variable domain in full, completed from reference TRBV11-1 and TRBJ2-5, reads EAEVAQSPRYKITEKSQAVAFWCDPISGHATLYWYRQILGQGPELLVQFQDESVVDDSQLPKDRFSAERLKGVDSTLKIQPAELGDSAMYLCASSLVAQETQYFGPGTRLLVL.